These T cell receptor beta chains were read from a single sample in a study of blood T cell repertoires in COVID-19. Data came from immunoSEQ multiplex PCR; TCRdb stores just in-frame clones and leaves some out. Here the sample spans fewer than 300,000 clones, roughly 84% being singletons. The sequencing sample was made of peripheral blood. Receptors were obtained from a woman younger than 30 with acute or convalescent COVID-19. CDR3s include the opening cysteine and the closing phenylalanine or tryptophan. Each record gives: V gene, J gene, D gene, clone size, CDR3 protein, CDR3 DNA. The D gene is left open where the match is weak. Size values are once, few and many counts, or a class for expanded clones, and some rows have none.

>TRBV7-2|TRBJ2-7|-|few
CASNVTGLPSLYEQYF
TGTGCCAGCAACGTAACAGGGCTCCCTTCACTTTACGAGCAGTACTTC
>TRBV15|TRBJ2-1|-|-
CATSRDWAGPGDEQFF
TGTGCCACCAGCAGAGATTGGGCGGGACCCGGGGATGAGCAGTTCTTC
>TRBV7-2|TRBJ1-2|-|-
CASSPHGANYGYTF
TGTGCCAGCAGCCCTCACGGGGCTAACTATGGCTACACCTTC
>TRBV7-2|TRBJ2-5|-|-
CASSLVGGQETQYF
TGTGCCAGCAGCTTAGTTGGAGGTCAAGAGACCCAGTACTTC
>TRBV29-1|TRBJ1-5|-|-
CSVGGEDQPQHF
TGCAGCGTGGGAGGGGAGGATCAGCCCCAGCATTTT
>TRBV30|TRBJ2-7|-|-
CAWSARGSGAYEQYF
TGTGCCTGGAGTGCCAGGGGAAGTGGGGCCTACGAGCAGTACTTC
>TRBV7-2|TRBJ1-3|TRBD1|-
CASSPLRDRRSGNTIYF
TGTGCCAGCAGCCCCCTCCGGGACAGAAGGTCTGGAAACACCATATATTTT
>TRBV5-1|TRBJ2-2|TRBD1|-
CASSEGQATGELFF
TGCGCCAGCAGCGAGGGACAGGCCACCGGGGAGCTGTTTTTT
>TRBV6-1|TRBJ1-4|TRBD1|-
CASSERTGLEKLFF
TGTGCCAGCAGTGAGAGGACAGGGCTGGAAAAACTGTTTTTT
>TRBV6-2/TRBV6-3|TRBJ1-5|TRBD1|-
CASSYSIRGTGDQPQHF
TGTGCCAGCAGTTACTCGATCCGAGGGACAGGTGATCAGCCCCAGCATTTT
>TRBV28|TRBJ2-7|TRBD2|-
CASSLAAGADYEQYF
TGTGCCAGCAGTTTGGCAGCGGGAGCTGACTACGAGCAGTACTTC
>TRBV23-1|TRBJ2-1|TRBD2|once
CASSLTPAGAQSYNEQFF
TGCGCCAGCAGTCTGACCCCAGCGGGGGCACAGTCCTACAATGAGCAGTTCTTC
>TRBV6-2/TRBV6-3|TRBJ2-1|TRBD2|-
CASSQGLGSNEQFF
TGTGCCAGCAGCCAAGGACTAGGGTCCAATGAGCAGTTCTTC
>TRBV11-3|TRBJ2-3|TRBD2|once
CASSLAGASGATQYF
TGTGCCAGCAGCTTAGCCGGAGCTAGCGGGGCCACGCAGTATTTT
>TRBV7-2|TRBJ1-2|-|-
CASSLKREGGYTF
TGTGCCAGCAGCTTAAAGAGGGAAGGCGGCTACACCTTC
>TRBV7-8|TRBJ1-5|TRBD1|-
CASSLASGGKGWGNQPQHF
TGTGCCAGCAGCTTAGCATCAGGGGGCAAGGGTTGGGGCAATCAGCCCCAGCATTTT
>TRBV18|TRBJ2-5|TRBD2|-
CASRRTSGALETQYF
TGTGCCAGCCGCCGGACTAGCGGAGCCCTAGAGACCCAGTACTTC
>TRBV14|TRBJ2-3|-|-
CASGRYTDTQYF
TGTGCCAGCGGGAGGTACACAGATACGCAGTATTTT
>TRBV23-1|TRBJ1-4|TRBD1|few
CASSPRGVVEKLFF
TGCGCCAGCAGTCCCAGGGGGGTAGTTGAAAAACTGTTTTTT
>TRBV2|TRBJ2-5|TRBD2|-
CASSTSGTQETQYF
TGTGCCAGCAGCACTAGCGGTACGCAAGAGACCCAGTACTTC
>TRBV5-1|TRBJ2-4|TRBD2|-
CASSLAGTSGRLNIQYF
TGCGCCAGCAGCTTGGCCGGGACTAGCGGGAGATTAAACATTCAGTACTTC
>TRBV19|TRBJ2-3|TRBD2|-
CASHGTTLLADTQYF
TGTGCCAGTCACGGGACTACCCTTTTAGCAGATACGCAGTATTTT
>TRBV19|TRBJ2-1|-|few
CASRDDSLEQFF
TGTGCCAGTAGAGACGACAGCTTGGAGCAGTTCTTC
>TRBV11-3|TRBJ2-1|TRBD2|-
CASSLEGSLAGSSGEQFF
TGTGCCAGCAGCTTAGAGGGGAGCCTAGCGGGAAGTTCGGGTGAGCAGTTCTTC
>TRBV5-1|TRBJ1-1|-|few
CASSLRTDMNTEAFF
TGCGCCAGCAGCTTGCGGACGGACATGAACACTGAAGCTTTCTTT
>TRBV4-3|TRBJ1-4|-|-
CASSQGGGTDEKLFF
TGCGCCAGCAGCCAAGGGGGCGGCACGGATGAAAAACTGTTTTTT
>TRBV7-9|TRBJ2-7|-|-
CASSLAGRTYEQYF
TGTGCCAGCAGCTTAGCTGGGCGAACCTACGAGCAGTACTTC
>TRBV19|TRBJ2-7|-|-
CASSPSGVIYEQYF
TGTGCCAGTAGTCCGTCAGGGGTTATCTACGAGCAGTACTTC
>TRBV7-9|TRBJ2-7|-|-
CASSLRDNSYEQYF
TGTGCCAGCAGCTTACGGGACAACTCCTACGAGCAGTACTTC
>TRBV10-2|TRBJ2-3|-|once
CASSRTGTRTFPSTDTQYF
TGCGCCAGCAGTAGGACCGGGACACGAACCTTTCCTAGCACAGATACGCAGTATTTT
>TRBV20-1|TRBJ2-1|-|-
CSASPPGTSNEQFF
TGCAGTGCTAGTCCCCCGGGAACTAGTAATGAGCAGTTCTTC
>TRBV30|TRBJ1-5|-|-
CAWSVGAGPNSNQPQHF
TGTGCCTGGAGTGTTGGGGCAGGACCAAATAGCAATCAGCCCCAGCATTTT
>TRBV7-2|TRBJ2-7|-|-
CASSLRRRGTSSYEQYF
TGTGCCAGCAGCTTAAGACGTCGCGGTACCAGCTCCTACGAGCAGTACTTC
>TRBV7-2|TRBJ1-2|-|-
CASSLARVDGYTF
TGTGCCAGCAGCTTAGCCAGGGTGGATGGCTACACCTTC
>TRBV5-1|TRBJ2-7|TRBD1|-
CASSPGQGTPHSSYEQYF
TGCGCCAGCAGCCCCGGACAGGGAACCCCACATAGCTCCTACGAGCAGTACTTC
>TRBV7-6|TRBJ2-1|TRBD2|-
CASSLASERESDNEQFF
TGTGCCAGCAGCTTAGCAAGTGAGCGGGAGTCCGACAATGAGCAGTTCTTC